This T cell receptor beta chain was profiled in a study of blood T cell repertoires in COVID-19. This CDR3 spans 18 amino acids. The V gene end was trimmed by 0 bases and the J gene end by 0 bases; junction bases not matched to a gene: 9. The germline CDR1 and CDR2 sequences are SGHTA and FQGNSA. Here immunoSEQ multiplex PCR was the method, and the copy in TCRdb shows in-frame clones only, minus some. The sample has 90,000 to 130,000 clones; 70% to 90% are singletons. Sequencing was carried out using peripheral blood. The V gene is TRBV7-2, the J gene TRBJ2-3, with 7 bases lining up with TRBD2. This receptor was obtained from a woman aged 45-65 years with acute or convalescent COVID-19. This CDR3 reads CASSLALGLAESTDTQYF. CDR3 sequence (DNA): TGTGCCAGCAGCTTAGCGCTCGGGCTAGCGGAAAGCACAGATACGCAGTATTTT. The whole variable domain, remainder taken from reference TRBV7-2 and TRBJ2-3, is GAGVSQSPSNKVTEKGKDVELRCDPISGHTALYWYRQSLGQGLEFLIYFQGNSAPDKSGLPSDRFSAERTGGSVSTLTIQRTQQEDSAVYLCASSLALGLAESTDTQYFGPGTRLTVL.